This T cell receptor (beta chain) was found in a study of cytomegalovirus exposure and HLA in healthy donors. The study, taken as a whole, reports: For cytomegalovirus status, the classifier reportedly gave diagnoses with high specificity and sensitivity.

Germline assignment: CDR1 MNHEY and CDR2 SVGAGI. The CDR3 is 14 residues long. Deletions cut 6 bases from V and 2 bases from J, with 11 bases between. Turning to this clone: Antigen unknown.

PCR was performed using 60 Vbeta and 13 Jbeta primers. The protocol was immunoSEQ multiplex PCR, while the TCRdb copy is restricted to in-frame clones and leaves out a portion. The sample yields 100,000 to 150,000 clones, roughly four fifths seen once. The chain joins TRBV6-5 to TRBJ1-3, with D possibly matching TRBD1 (5 bases). The sample taken for sequencing was PBMCs. The sequence was obtained from a man younger than 35 in good health and CMV-seronegative. In DNA, the CDR3 is TGTGCCAGCAGAAGCCAGGGAACTGGAAACACCATATATTTT. Translated, it gives CASRSQGTGNTIYF.